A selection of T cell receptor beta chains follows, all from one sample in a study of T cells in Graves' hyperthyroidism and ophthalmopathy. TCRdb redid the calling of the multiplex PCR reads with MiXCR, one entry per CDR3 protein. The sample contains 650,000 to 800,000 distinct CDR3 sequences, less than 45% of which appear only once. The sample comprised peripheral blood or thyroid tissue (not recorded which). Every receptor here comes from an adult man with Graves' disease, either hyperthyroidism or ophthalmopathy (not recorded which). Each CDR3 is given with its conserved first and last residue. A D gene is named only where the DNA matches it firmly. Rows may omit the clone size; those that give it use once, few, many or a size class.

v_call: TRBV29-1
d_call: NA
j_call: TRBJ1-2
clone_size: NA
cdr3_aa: CSGPVGGLQDGYTF
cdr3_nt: TGCAGCGGCCCGGTCGGTGGTTTGCAGGATGGCTACACCTTC

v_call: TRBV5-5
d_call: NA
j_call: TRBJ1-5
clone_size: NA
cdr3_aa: CASSSHRTPYSNQPQHF
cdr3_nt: TGTGCCAGCAGCTCCCACCGGACACCCTATAGCAATCAGCCCCAGCATTTT

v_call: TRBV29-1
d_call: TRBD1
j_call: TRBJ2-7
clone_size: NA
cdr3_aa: CSASLGTGNYEQYF
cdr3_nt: TGCAGCGCATCCCTCGGGACAGGGAACTACGAGCAGTACTTC

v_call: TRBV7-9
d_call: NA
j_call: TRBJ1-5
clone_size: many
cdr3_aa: CASSRDIQPQHF
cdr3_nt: TGTGCCAGCAGCCGTGACATTCAGCCCCAGCATTTT

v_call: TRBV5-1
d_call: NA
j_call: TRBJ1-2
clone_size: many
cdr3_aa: CASSSGRNYGYTF
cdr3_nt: TGCGCCAGCAGCTCGGGACGGAACTATGGCTACACCTTC

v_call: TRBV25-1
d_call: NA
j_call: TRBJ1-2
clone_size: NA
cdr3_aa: CASSPGRSRYGYTF
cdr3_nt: TGTGCCAGCAGTCCAGGGAGGAGCCGCTATGGCTACACCTTC

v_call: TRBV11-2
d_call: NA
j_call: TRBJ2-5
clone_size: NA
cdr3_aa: CASSLGPGSPETQYF
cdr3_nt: TGTGCCAGCAGCTTAGGTCCCGGGAGTCCAGAGACCCAGTACTTC

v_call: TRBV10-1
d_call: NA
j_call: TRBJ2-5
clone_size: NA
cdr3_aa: CASPARGEETQYF
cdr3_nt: TGCGCCAGCCCAGCGCGGGGCGAAGAGACCCAGTACTTC

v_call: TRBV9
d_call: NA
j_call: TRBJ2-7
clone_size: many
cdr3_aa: CASSVGEGTVEQYF
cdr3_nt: TGTGCCAGCAGCGTAGGTGAAGGTACGGTCGAGCAGTACTTC

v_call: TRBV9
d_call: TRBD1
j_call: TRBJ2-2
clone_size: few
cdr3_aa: CASSETTGLSGELFF
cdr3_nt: TGTGCCAGCAGCGAGACGACAGGGTTGAGCGGGGAGCTGTTTTTT

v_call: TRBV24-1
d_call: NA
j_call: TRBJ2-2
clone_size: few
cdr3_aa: CATSDPTSFPGELFF
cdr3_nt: TGTGCCACCAGTGACCCCACTAGTTTCCCCGGGGAGCTGTTTTTT

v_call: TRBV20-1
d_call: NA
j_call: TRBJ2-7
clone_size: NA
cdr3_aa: CSARKGGAPNSIF
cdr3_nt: TGCAGTGCTAGAAAGGGGGGCGCGCCGAATTCGATCTTC

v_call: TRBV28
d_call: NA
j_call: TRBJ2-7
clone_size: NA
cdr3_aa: CASSLAGTAIYEQYF
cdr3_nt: TGTGCCAGCAGTTTAGCGGGGACGGCGATCTACGAGCAGTACTTC

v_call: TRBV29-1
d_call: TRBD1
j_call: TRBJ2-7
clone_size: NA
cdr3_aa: CSVRVGTGGYEQYF
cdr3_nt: TGCAGCGTCAGAGTGGGGACAGGGGGCTACGAGCAGTACTTC

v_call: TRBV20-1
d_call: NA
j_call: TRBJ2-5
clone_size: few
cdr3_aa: CSARVASSETQYF
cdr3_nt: TGCAGTGCTAGAGTTGCGAGCTCTGAGACCCAGTACTTC

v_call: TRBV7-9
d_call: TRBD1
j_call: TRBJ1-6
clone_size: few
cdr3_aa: CASSFQTGANSPLHF
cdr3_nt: TGTGCCAGCAGCTTCCAGACAGGGGCGAATTCACCCCTCCACTTT

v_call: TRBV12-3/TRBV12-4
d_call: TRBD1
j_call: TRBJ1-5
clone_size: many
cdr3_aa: CASSRTGNQPQHF
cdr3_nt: TGTGCCAGCAGTCGGACAGGGAATCAGCCCCAGCATTTT

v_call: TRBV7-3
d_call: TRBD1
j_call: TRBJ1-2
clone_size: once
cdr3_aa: CASSLTGDRDGYTF
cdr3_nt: TGTGCCAGCAGCTTAACGGGGGACAGGGATGGCTACACCTTC

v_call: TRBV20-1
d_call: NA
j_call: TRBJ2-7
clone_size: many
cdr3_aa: CSASPTGNYEQYF
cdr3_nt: TGCAGTGCTAGCCCCACAGGGAACTACGAGCAGTACTTC

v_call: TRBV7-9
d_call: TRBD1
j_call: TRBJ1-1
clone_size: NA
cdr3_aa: CASSPNRGMNTEAFF
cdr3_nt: TGTGCCAGCAGCCCGAACAGGGGTATGAACACTGAAGCTTTCTTT

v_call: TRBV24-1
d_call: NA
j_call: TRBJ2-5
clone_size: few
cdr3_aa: CASSWEYQETQYF
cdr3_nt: TGTGCCAGCAGTTGGGAGTACCAAGAGACCCAGTACTTC

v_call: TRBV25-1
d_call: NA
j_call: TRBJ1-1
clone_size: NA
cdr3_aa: CASLAYGSNTEAFF
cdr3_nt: TGTGCCAGCTTGGCCTACGGCAGTAACACTGAAGCTTTCTTT

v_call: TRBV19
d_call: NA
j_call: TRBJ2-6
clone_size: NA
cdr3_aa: CASSRGRELSGANVLTF
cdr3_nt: TGTGCCAGTAGTAGGGGCAGGGAACTCTCTGGGGCCAACGTCCTGACTTTC